The next 30 T cell receptor beta chains were all read from a single sample in a study of regulatory T cells in long-lasting Graves disease. The time point was: newly diagnosed GD, antithyroid drugs for less than 3 months. With RNA extracted from PBMCs as input, the TCR library was made. Investigators prepared the TCR beta libraries by applying iRepertoire HTBI primers and Arm-PCR of CDR3 regions. MiXCR, applied by TCRdb to the multiplex PCR reads, yields one record per CDR3 protein. The repertoire holds 450,000 to 500,000 distinct CDR3 sequences, with about a sixth as singletons. These data also featured in a second study, about T cells in Graves' hyperthyroidism and ophthalmopathy.

The sequencing here drew on peripheral blood mononuclear cells (PBMCs), taken at new diagnosis, from a patient treated with antithyroid drugs. The receptor set was obtained from a man in his forties or fifties with Graves disease.

At least ten counts were recorded for this clonotype. The V call is TRBV6-1, the J call TRBJ2-7, with D maybe TRBD1 (5 bases). Germline V gene sequence: CDR1 MNHNS, CDR2 SASEGT. The CDR3 sequence is 15 residues long. The V and J ends lost 5 bases and 0 bases respectively, with 14 bases between them. The CDR3 here is CASSPYRTISYEQYF. In nucleotides, the CDR3 is TGTGCCAGCAGTCCCTACAGGACCATCTCCTACGAGCAGTACTTC.

In its sample, this clonotype was seen many times. V is TRBV11-2 and J is TRBJ2-3; D possibly matches TRBD1 or TRBD2 (5 bases each). The CDR3 is 14 residues long. Trimming removed 6 bases at V and 3 bases at J, with 13 bases between. From germline, CDR1 is SGHAT and CDR2 FQNNGV. The CDR3 nucleotides are TGTGCCAGCAGGGCCGGGACCGAGACAGATACGCAGTATTTT. Encoded protein: CASRAGTETDTQYF. Based on the CDR3 plus reference TRBV11-2 and TRBJ2-3, the full variable domain is EAGVAQSPRYKIIEKRQSVAFWCNPISGHATLYWYQQILGQGPKLLIQFQNNGVVDDSQLPKDRFSAERLKGVDSTLKIQPAKLEDSAVYLCASRAGTETDTQYFGPGTRLTVL.

This clonotype was observed a few times. This sequence joins TRBV28 and TRBJ2-2; TRBD1 aligns across 10 bases. The CDR3 runs to 16 residues. Germline loops: CDR1 MDHEN, CDR2 SYDVKM. With V trimmed by 4 bases and J by 7 bases, 9 bases remained unmatched. The CDR3 sequence: CASSSPGTGASGELFF. CDR3 sequence (DNA): TGTGCCAGCAGTTCCCCCGGGACAGGGGCGAGCGGGGAGCTGTTTTTT.

V is TRBV12-3 or TRBV12-4 and J is TRBJ2-2, with 10 bases that match TRBD2. The CDR3 covers 13 residues. After removal of 5 bases from V and 8 bases from J, the junction contained 2 bases not matched to a gene. The chain's CDR3 is CASSQREGGELFF. CDR3 DNA sequence: TGTGCCAGCAGTCAGCGGGAGGGTGGGGAGCTGTTTTTT.

This clonotype was observed a handful of times. The V and J genes are TRBV27 and TRBJ2-1, with 12 bases lining up with TRBD2. Trimming at V came to 5 bases and at J to 9 bases, leaving 8 bases not matched to a gene. CDR3 length equals 15 residues. In germline, CDR1 is MNHEY, CDR2 SMNVEV (reference sequence). CDR3 nucleotides: TGTGCCAGCAGTAGAAGACTAGCGGGAGATAGTGAGCAGTTCTTC. Translated: CASSRRLAGDSEQFF.

With regard to this clonotype: A read error may be the cause here, since a much bigger clone is one base away. V is TRBV2 and J is TRBJ2-2, with 8 bases that match TRBD2. Germline loops: CDR1 SNHLY, CDR2 FYNNEI. The V segment lost 11 bases and the J segment 4 bases; nucleotides outside the gene matches: 12. The CDR3 is made up of 15 amino acids. As DNA, the CDR3 is TGTGCCGGCACCCTACGGACTAGCAGCACCGGGGAGCTGTTTTTT. Translation: CAGTLRTSSTGELFF.

Concerning this clonotype: One end of the junction does not line up with germline, which may come from a read error. The CDR3 DNA sequence: TGCAGCGTTGCTACAACCTCTGGGGCCAACGTCCCGACTTTC. The encoded protein is CSVATTSGANVPTF. The chain recombines TRBV29-1 with TRBJ2-6; a weak D match, TRBD1 (5 bases). There are 14 residues in the CDR3. CDR1 and CDR2 from the germline V gene are SQVTM and ANQGSEA.

This chain links TRBV20-1 with TRBJ2-3; D is possibly TRBD2 (5 bases). The CDR3 has 15 amino acids. The germline V gene has CDR1 DFQATT and CDR2 SNEGSKA (reference sequence). V gave up 6 bases and J gave up 0 bases, with 16 bases separating them. The CDR3 sequence is CSAQELVSSTDTQYF. The DNA of the CDR3 is TGCAGTGCGCAAGAACTAGTTTCTAGCACAGATACGCAGTATTTT.

In its sample, this clonotype was seen a few times. The CDR3 spells CASSFQGAVVYGYTF. CDR3 nucleotide sequence: TGTGCCAGCAGCTTCCAGGGGGCGGTCGTCTATGGCTACACCTTC. The chain has TRBV13 and TRBJ1-2, with 8 bases matching TRBD1. The ends lost 3 bases at V and 4 bases at J; junction bases unmatched: 7. Germline values: CDR1 PRHDT, CDR2 FYEKMQ (reference sequence). The CDR3 is 15 amino acids.

V gene TRBV2 combines with J gene TRBJ1-3; D remains unclear. Trimming cost V 4 bases and J 0 bases, with 7 bases left between them. The CDR3 length is 14 residues. Germline V gene data show CDR1 as SNHLY and CDR2 as FYNNEI. CDR3 amino acids: CASSAANSGNTIYF. The CDR3 coding sequence is TGTGCCAGCAGTGCGGCCAACTCTGGAAACACCATATATTTT. Complete variable domain (other parts from reference TRBV2 and TRBJ1-3): EPEVTQTPSHQVTQMGQEVILRCVPISNHLYFYWYRQILGQKVEFLVSFYNNEISEKSEIFDDQFSVERPDGSNFTLKIRSTKLEDSAMYFCASSAANSGNTIYFGEGSWLTVV.

This clonotype was detected ten times or more. The V gene is TRBV20-1, the J gene TRBJ2-6; a weak D match, TRBD1 (5 bases). The length of the CDR3 is 18 residues. CDR1 DFQATT and CDR2 SNEGSKA come from the germline V gene (reference sequence). Trimming pared 3 bases from V and 1 base from J, leaving 19 bases between. The CDR3 is CSARGHRQSSSGANVLTF. The CDR3 DNA reads as TGCAGTGCTAGGGGCCACCGACAGTCTTCGTCTGGGGCCAACGTCCTGACTTTC.

The chain employs TRBV30 and TRBJ2-1, with D maybe TRBD1 (5 bases). This CDR3 contains 14 residues. The V gene lost 3 bases and the J gene lost 2 bases, with 11 bases spanning the gap. Per germline, CDR1 GTSNPN and CDR2 SVGIG (reference sequence). The CDR3 DNA follows: TGTGCCTGGAGGGTACAGGTCCCCTACAATGAGCAGTTCTTC. This codes for CAWRVQVPYNEQFF.

This clonotype was seen repeatedly, ten times or more. The chain is built from TRBV6-2 or TRBV6-3 and TRBJ2-1; 8 bases are shared with TRBD2. Germline V gene lookup returns CDR1 MNHEY and CDR2 SVGEGT. Unmatched junction bases numbered 15, after V lost 2 bases and J lost 6 bases. This CDR3 is built from 18 residues. CDR3 region: CASSYSTGGPVDGNEQFF. DNA for the CDR3: TGTGCCAGCAGTTACAGCACGGGAGGGCCGGTGGATGGCAATGAGCAGTTCTTC.

The chain carries TRBV11-2 and TRBJ2-5; the match to TRBD2 covers 12 bases. Germline V gene lookup returns CDR1 SGHAT and CDR2 FQNNGV. Trimming removed 5 bases from V and 2 bases from J; junction bases left unmatched: 12. The CDR3 is 18 residues long. The chain's CDR3 is CASSRGLAGGRGQETQYF. The CDR3 DNA sequence: TGTGCCAGCAGCAGAGGCCTAGCGGGAGGGAGGGGGCAAGAGACCCAGTACTTC.

This clonotype has at least ten counts. The V and J genes are TRBV2 and TRBJ2-7, with 11 bases identical to TRBD2. Trimming at V came to 3 bases and at J to 4 bases, leaving 2 bases not matched to a gene. From germline, CDR1 is SNHLY and CDR2 FYNNEI. CDR3 length: 14 amino acids. CDR3 in DNA: TGTGCCAGCAGTGAGACTAGCGGGAAGTACGAGCAGTACTTC. It specifies CASSETSGKYEQYF. The full variable domain, rest sourced from reference TRBV2 and TRBJ2-7, is EPEVTQTPSHQVTQMGQEVILRCVPISNHLYFYWYRQILGQKVEFLVSFYNNEISEKSEIFDDQFSVERPDGSNFTLKIRSTKLEDSAMYFCASSETSGKYEQYFGPGTRLTVT.

The sample holds many counts of this clonotype. The genes are TRBV29-1 and TRBJ2-7, with 9 bases lining up with TRBD2. The germline V gene encodes CDR1 SQVTM and CDR2 ANQGSEA. Unmatched junction bases numbered 1, after V lost 1 base and J lost 0 bases. The CDR3 length is 14 residues. CDR3 DNA sequence: TGCAGCGTTGAAGCTAGCGGGGACTCCTACGAGCAGTACTTC. Its translation: CSVEASGDSYEQYF.

The gene calls are TRBV19 and TRBJ1-1; no reliable D call. The germline CDR1 and CDR2 sequences are LNHDA and SQIVND (reference sequence). The CDR3 consists of 13 residues. V was clipped by 1 base and J by 3 bases, with 6 bases between them. The CDR3 nucleotides are TGTGCCAGTAGTATAGGCAGAGACACTGAAGCTTTCTTT. Protein sequence: CASSIGRDTEAFF.

This clonotype has only a few counts. The chain carries TRBV18 and TRBJ2-7, with D perhaps TRBD1 or TRBD2 (5 bases each). The V end lost 3 bases, the J end lost 6 bases, and 15 bases lay between the germline ends. The CDR3 contains 14 residues. Germline CDR1 is KGHSH and CDR2 is LQKENI. The CDR3 nucleotides read TGTGCCAGCTCACCGAGCGAGGGGCGGAGCGAGCAGTACTTC. It codes for CASSPSEGRSEQYF.

V usage is TRBV9 and J usage is TRBJ2-7; TRBD2 might be the D (5 bases). Germline V gene lookup returns CDR1 SGDLS and CDR2 YYNGEE. Trimming took off 0 bases at V and 5 bases at J, with 15 bases between the two ends. The CDR3 is made up of 15 amino acids. The CDR3 loop reads CASSVATRAGNEQYF. CDR3 nucleotide sequence: TGTGCCAGCAGCGTAGCTACGCGGGCCGGGAACGAGCAGTACTTC. Complete variable domain (other parts from reference TRBV9 and TRBJ2-7): DSGVTQTPKHLITATGQRVTLRCSPRSGDLSVYWYQQSLDQGLQFLIQYYNGEERAKGNILERFSAQQFPDLHSELNLSSLELGDSALYFCASSVATRAGNEQYFGPGTRLTVT.

Remarks on this clonotype: A read error is possible here, since a much larger clone lies one base away. This chain joins TRBV2 and TRBJ2-7; 8 bases are a match to TRBD1. CDR1 SNHLY and CDR2 FYNNEI come from the germline V gene. V was clipped by 7 bases and J by 2 bases; unmatched bases: 10. The CDR3 runs 15 residues. The CDR3 region is CASTLGQGRPYEQYF. The CDR3 nucleotides read TGTGCCAGCACTCTAGGACAGGGCCGACCCTACGAGCAGTACTTC.

The sample holds a few counts of this clonotype. This chain joins TRBV3-1 and TRBJ1-5; 8 bases map to TRBD1. The junction had 8 bases not matched to a gene; V was cut back by 4 bases and J by 6 bases. This CDR3 region has 15 residues. The germline V gene encodes CDR1 LGHDT and CDR2 YNNKEL (reference sequence). CDR3 loop: CASSRGQGGGQPQHF. As DNA, the CDR3 is TGTGCCAGCAGCCGCGGACAGGGAGGCGGTCAGCCCCAGCATTTT.

With respect to this clonotype: Since a far larger clone is one base different, this is likely a read error. The rearrangement links TRBV10-3 to TRBJ2-7; D possibly corresponds to TRBD2 (5 bases). The CDR3 runs to 14 residues. Germline V gene sequence: CDR1 ENHRY, CDR2 SYGVKD. The ends were cut back, 5 bases at V and 6 bases at J, with 17 bases in the middle. CDR3 loop: CAISSGLRAGEQYF. The CDR3 DNA reads as TGTGCCATCAGTTCGGGCCTTCGGGCGGGCGAGCAGTACTTC.

The rearrangement joins TRBV24-1 to TRBJ2-2; D not certain. Per germline, CDR1 KGHDR and CDR2 SFDVKD. Trimming removed 6 bases at V and 5 bases at J, with 12 bases between. The CDR3 sequence is 14 residues long. The CDR3 is CATSSGVRTGELFF. As DNA, the CDR3 is TGTGCCACCAGTTCTGGGGTACGGACCGGGGAGCTGTTTTTT.

This clonotype was recorded many times. The J gene is TRBJ2-5, the V gene TRBV7-6; maybe TRBD2 (6 bases). V was pared by 3 bases and J by 4 bases, with 15 bases between. Germline assignment: CDR1 SGHVS and CDR2 FNYEAQ. This CDR3 has 15 amino acids. CDR3 residues: CASSFRRRVGETQYF. In DNA form, the CDR3 reads TGTGCCAGCAGCTTCCGACGGAGGGTAGGAGAGACCCAGTACTTC.

This clonotype has at least ten counts. V and J are TRBV28 and TRBJ2-2, with TRBD2 matching over 9 bases. V was pared by 3 bases and J by 3 bases, with 5 bases of the junction left unmatched. The CDR3 contains 16 residues. The germline CDR1 and CDR2 sequences are MDHEN and SYDVKM. The CDR3 nucleotides read TGTGCCAGCAGTTTTCTAGCGGGGATAGACACCGGGGAGCTGTTTTTT. It specifies CASSFLAGIDTGELFF.

This clonotype has a count of ten or more. The chain is built from TRBV2 and TRBJ2-3; D ambiguous. The CDR3 consists of 11 residues. V was cut by 2 bases and J by 5 bases, with 2 bases left in between. Germline CDR1 SNHLY, CDR2 FYNNEI. The CDR3 region is CASSERDTQYF. The CDR3 region has the DNA TGTGCCAGCAGTGAAAGAGATACGCAGTATTTT. The complete variable domain, with remaining parts taken from reference TRBV2 and TRBJ2-3, reads EPEVTQTPSHQVTQMGQEVILRCVPISNHLYFYWYRQILGQKVEFLVSFYNNEISEKSEIFDDQFSVERPDGSNFTLKIRSTKLEDSAMYFCASSERDTQYFGPGTRLTVL.

A remark on this clonotype: The junction and the germline gene differ at one end; a read error may be behind it. This CDR3 reads CASSEKAGGGELSF. In DNA form, the CDR3 reads TGTGCCAGCAGTGAGAAGGCGGGGGGCGGGGAGCTGTCTTTT. This chain joins TRBV2 and TRBJ2-2; 8 bases line up with TRBD2. The CDR3 runs to 14 residues. Germline assignment: CDR1 SNHLY and CDR2 FYNNEI. Supplemented by reference TRBV2 and TRBJ2-2, the full variable domain reads EPEVTQTPSHQVTQMGQEVILRCVPISNHLYFYWYRQILGQKVEFLVSFYNNEISEKSEIFDDQFSVERPDGSNFTLKIRSTKLEDSAMYFCASSEKAGGGELSFGEGSRLTVL.

In its sample, this clonotype was seen many times. The genes are TRBV20-1 and TRBJ2-4; unclear D gene. This CDR3 has 18 residues. From germline, CDR1 is DFQATT and CDR2 SNEGSKA (reference sequence). V lost 0 bases and J 0 bases, leaving 18 bases between the germline ends. CDR3 in amino acids: CSARDRAPSSLAKNIQYF. The CDR3 nucleotides read TGCAGTGCTAGAGATAGGGCCCCATCATCGCTAGCCAAAAACATTCAGTACTTC.

The chain couples TRBV6-5 to TRBJ2-7; the match to TRBD1 covers 7 bases. The CDR3 is 16 amino acids. The trim removed 0 bases at V and 5 bases at J, leaving 10 bases unmatched. The germline V gene encodes CDR1 MNHEY and CDR2 SVGAGI. The CDR3 is CASSYSLAGGGDEQYF. The CDR3 DNA reads as TGTGCCAGCAGTTACTCATTGGCAGGGGGTGGCGACGAGCAGTACTTC.

This clonotype was seen ten or more times. The rearrangement links TRBV12-3 or TRBV12-4 to TRBJ2-7; D is perhaps TRBD1 or TRBD2 (5 bases each). Trimming pared 6 bases from V and 10 bases from J, leaving 16 bases between. This CDR3 has 12 residues. As DNA, the CDR3 is TGTGCCAGCAGCTTCCCCCGGGGCCTTCAGTACTTC. Its translation: CASSFPRGLQYF.